These 17 T cell receptor beta chains originate from one sample sequenced in a study of cytomegalovirus exposure and HLA in healthy donors. This PCR relied on a set of 60 Vbeta primers and 13 Jbeta primers. Clones were sequenced by immunoSEQ multiplex PCR, and TCRdb holds only the in-frame ones, with some missing. Among almost 80,000 clones listed, around 67% were seen once. The specimen was PBMCs. The receptor source for this set is a woman aged 45-65 years in good health and CMV-seropositive.

This chain connects TRBV18 to TRBJ1-2, with D perhaps matching TRBD1 (5 bases). The CDR3 length is 15 residues. The germline V and J ends were trimmed by 3 bases and 3 bases, with 14 bases remaining between them. Germline V gene lookup returns CDR1 KGHSH and CDR2 LQKENI. The chain's CDR3 is CASSPDAGTDYGYTF. For the CDR3, the DNA is TGTGCCAGCTCACCTGACGCGGGGACGGACTATGGCTACACCTTC.

The chain carries TRBV5-1 and TRBJ2-5; the match to TRBD1 covers 9 bases. The tail of the sequence fits TRBJ2-7 better, so the J call may be wrong. Germline values: CDR1 SGHRS, CDR2 YFSETQ. The CDR3 is 16 amino acids. The CDR3 loop reads CASSLEGGQGSYEQYF. DNA of the CDR3: TGCGCCAGCAGCTTGGAAGGGGGACAGGGCTCCTACGAGCAGTACTTC.

The chain employs TRBV7-9 and TRBJ2-1; D unresolved. The CDR3 has 15 residues. V was shortened by 4 bases and J by 1 base, with 11 bases between the two germline ends. Germline V gene data show CDR1 as SEHNR and CDR2 as FQNEAQ (reference sequence). In DNA, the CDR3 is TGTGCCAGCAGCTCCCAGTCTCTGTCCTACAATGAGCAGTTCTTC. Translated, it gives CASSSQSLSYNEQFF.

The chain couples TRBV7-3 to TRBJ1-1; 7 bases are shared with TRBD1. V was pared by 2 bases and J by 11 bases, with 8 bases of the junction left unmatched. Germline V gene sequence: CDR1 SGHTA, CDR2 FQGTGA. This CDR3 contains 13 residues. The DNA for the CDR3 is TGTGCCAGCAGCTTACGACAGGGAGGCGAGGCTTTCTTT. Amino acid sequence: CASSLRQGGEAFF.

The chain is built from TRBV6-1 and TRBJ2-7; D possibly corresponds to TRBD1 (6 bases). V shed 3 bases and J shed 5 bases, with 17 bases lying between them. The germline CDR1 and CDR2 sequences are MNHNS and SASEGT. This CDR3 is 15 amino acids long. The CDR3 DNA reads TGTGCCAGCAGTGATCCCTCGACAGGTTGGAACGAGCAGTACTTC. This encodes CASSDPSTGWNEQYF.

The chain carries TRBV29-1 and TRBJ1-1, with a tentative D call TRBD1 (5 bases). Looked up from germline, CDR1 is SQVTM and CDR2 is ANQGSEA. There are 15 residues in the CDR3. Trimming removed 3 bases from V and 0 bases from J, with 14 bases in between. CDR3 in amino acids: CSVDTADNMNTEAFF. Here the CDR3 DNA reads TGCAGCGTTGATACTGCGGACAATATGAACACTGAAGCTTTCTTT.

The gene calls are TRBV27 and TRBJ2-5; maybe TRBD1 (5 bases). CDR3 size: 14 residues. Germline CDR1 MNHEY, CDR2 SMNVEV (reference sequence). The V end was cut by 3 bases, the J end by 0 bases, with 8 bases between. CDR3 coding DNA: TGTGCCAGCAGTTTTAGGGGAAACCAAGAGACCCAGTACTTC. Protein sequence: CASSFRGNQETQYF.

The chain carries TRBV7-6 and TRBJ2-3; perhaps TRBD2 as D (6 bases). The CDR3 length is 14 residues. Per germline, CDR1 SGHVS and CDR2 FNYEAQ. V was trimmed by 4 bases and J by 2 bases, leaving 10 bases between them. The CDR3 sequence is CASSSRDFTDTQYF. In DNA form, the CDR3 reads TGTGCCAGCAGCTCCCGGGACTTCACAGATACGCAGTATTTT. The full variable domain, completed using reference TRBV7-6 and TRBJ2-3, is GAGVSQSPRYKVTKRGQDVALRCDPISGHVSLYWYRQALGQGPEFLTYFNYEAQQDKSGLPNDRFSAERPEGSISTLTIQRTEQRDSAMYRCASSSRDFTDTQYFGPGTRLTVL.

In this sample, this clone turned up once. This chain links TRBV4-2 with TRBJ2-3; no clear D gene. Germline V CDR1 and CDR2: LGHNA, YNFKEQ. Trimming pared 1 base from V and 5 bases from J, leaving 4 bases between. The CDR3 length is 12 residues. CDR3 loop: CASSQGRDTQYF. CDR3 DNA sequence: TGTGCCAGCAGCCAAGGTCGAGATACGCAGTATTTT.

This rearrangement joins TRBV29-1 to TRBJ2-2, with a possible D match to TRBD1 (6 bases). Trimming cost V 6 bases and J 0 bases, with 11 bases left between them. The CDR3 spans 14 residues. In germline, CDR1 is SQVTM, CDR2 ANQGSEA. CDR3 amino acids: CSVGRTANTGELFF. CDR3 nucleotide sequence: TGCAGCGTCGGAAGGACAGCGAACACCGGGGAGCTGTTTTTT.

V usage is TRBV4-1 and J usage is TRBJ2-3, with D hard to call. This CDR3 region has 14 residues. Trimming shortened V by 2 bases and J by 6 bases, and 12 bases separated the two germline ends. Germline assignment: CDR1 MGHRA and CDR2 YSYEKL. Here the CDR3 DNA reads TGCGCCAGCAGCCAACTGGGCCCAAGGGATACGCAGTATTTT. This gives the protein CASSQLGPRDTQYF.

This chain uses TRBV4-2 with TRBJ1-2, with 8 bases identical to TRBD1. Per the germline V gene, CDR1 is LGHNA and CDR2 is YNFKEQ. The CDR3 is 14 residues long. Trimming took 2 bases from V and 8 from J; bases not matched to a gene: 7. The CDR3 sequence is CASSQSTGEIGYTF. The CDR3 nucleotides are TGTGCCAGCAGCCAATCGACAGGGGAGATAGGCTACACCTTC.

This clone has just a few counts. This rearrangement joins TRBV2 to TRBJ1-2, with 9 bases matching TRBD1. The V segment lost 9 bases and the J segment 4 bases; nucleotides outside the gene matches: 6. The CDR3 spans 13 residues. Looked up from germline, CDR1 is SNHLY and CDR2 is FYNNEI. The DNA for the CDR3 is TGTGCCAGTGAGGGACAGGGAAGCTATGGCTACACCTTC. This encodes CASEGQGSYGYTF.

J is TRBJ2-5 and V is TRBV12-2; no DNA check was done on the table's D call, TRBD2. TRBV12-2 is a documented pseudogene. The CDR3 sequence is 13 residues long. The CDR3 nucleotides are TGTGCAAGTCGCCGAGGGAGATGCGGGGCCCAGTACTTC. Protein sequence: CASRRGRCGAQYF.

The chain employs TRBV5-4 and TRBJ1-2, with 11 positions matching TRBD1. Germline lookup yields CDR1 SGHNT and CDR2 YYREEE (reference sequence). Unmatched junction bases numbered 6, after V lost 5 bases and J lost 3 bases. The length of the CDR3 is 15 residues. CDR3 amino acids: CASSRDRGGDYGYTF. The CDR3 DNA sequence: TGTGCCAGCAGTCGGGACAGGGGGGGAGACTATGGCTACACCTTC. The full variable domain, completed using reference TRBV5-4 and TRBJ1-2, is ETGVTQSPTHLIKTRGQQVTLRCSSQSGHNTVSWYQQALGQGPQFIFQYYREEENGRGNFPPRFSGLQFPNYSSELNVNALELDDSALYLCASSRDRGGDYGYTFGSGTRLTVV.

The J gene is TRBJ1-6, the V gene TRBV27; TRBD1 might be the D (6 bases). The CDR3 extends over 14 amino acids. CDR1 MNHEY and CDR2 SMNVEV come from the germline V gene (reference sequence). Trimming left V 4 bases short and J 10 bases short, with 14 bases between. CDR3 in amino acids: CASSSGQQTSPLHF. Here the CDR3 DNA reads TGTGCCAGCAGTTCGGGACAACAGACGTCACCCCTCCACTTT.

V gene TRBV13 combines with J gene TRBJ2-3; 12 positions agree with TRBD2. The V segment lost 4 bases and the J segment 4 bases; nucleotides outside the gene matches: 18. Germline V gene sequence: CDR1 PRHDT, CDR2 FYEKMQ (reference sequence). The CDR3 loop spans 20 amino acids. The CDR3 reads CASSSQTVGLAGVDSDTQYF. DNA of the CDR3: TGTGCCAGCAGCTCACAGACAGTGGGACTAGCGGGTGTTGATTCAGATACGCAGTATTTT.